The 25 T cell receptor beta chains presented below share a single source sample, sequenced in a study of T cell responses to AZD1222 COVID-19 vaccine. The repertoire was sequenced with immunoSEQ multiplex PCR; TCRdb's copy has only in-frame clones and lacks some. The data show some 130,000 clones, more than 80% seen once. The specimen was peripheral blood, collected on day 0 of AZD1222 vaccination. Receptors were obtained from an adult in good health.

CDR3 in amino acids: CASSLVTLNTEAFF. The CDR3 region has the DNA TGTGCCAGCAGCTTAGTGACGCTGAACACTGAAGCTTTCTTT. The chain has TRBV7-9 and TRBJ1-1; D unclear. V lost 1 base and J 0 bases, leaving 6 bases between the germline ends. The CDR3 is 14 amino acids. Germline loops: CDR1 SEHNR, CDR2 FQNEAQ (reference sequence).

This chain links TRBV30 with TRBJ1-4; possibly TRBD1 for D (6 bases). Germline CDR1 and CDR2: GTSNPN and SVGIG (reference sequence). Trimming shortened V by 4 bases and J by 8 bases, and 23 bases separated the two germline ends. The CDR3 loop spans 16 amino acids. CDR3 residues: CAWTTPGKGVTEKLFF. The CDR3 nucleotides are TGTGCCTGGACCACCCCGGGGAAGGGGGTAACCGAAAAACTGTTTTTT. The variable domain in full, with the rest retrieved from reference TRBV30 and TRBJ1-4, is SQTIHQWPATLVQPVGSPLSLECTVEGTSNPNLYWYRQAAGRGLQLLFYSVGIGQISSEVPQNLSASRPQDRQFILSSKKLLLSDSGFYLCAWTTPGKGVTEKLFFGSGTQLSVL.

About this clone: Without the conserved terminal phenylalanine or tryptophan, this CDR3 likely stems from a read error. This chain joins TRBV7-3 and TRBJ1-2, with TRBD1 as a possible D gene (6 bases). Germline V gives CDR1 SGHTA, CDR2 FQGTGA. With 5 bases removed from V and 4 bases from J, the gap between germline ends came to 20 bases. CDR3 length: 16 amino acids. DNA of the CDR3: TGTGCCAGCAGCCCGACGGCGACTACAGGGAGCTATGGCTACACCGTC. Translating gives CASSPTATTGSYGYTV.

The chain employs TRBV28 and TRBJ2-1; 8 nucleotides match TRBD2. Losses at the gene ends were 8 bases for V and 4 bases for J; bases not matched to a gene: 7. This CDR3 comprises 14 residues. In germline, CDR1 is MDHEN, CDR2 SYDVKM. This CDR3 reads CASRSGGRYNEQFF. The CDR3 DNA sequence: TGTGCCAGCCGAAGCGGGGGCCGTTACAATGAGCAGTTCTTC.

The V call is TRBV7-2, the J call TRBJ1-4; D possibly corresponds to TRBD1 (6 bases). The CDR3 covers 15 residues. The germline gives CDR1 SGHTA, CDR2 FQGNSA. V gave up 4 bases and J gave up 5 bases, with 14 bases separating them. The CDR3 DNA reads TGTGCCAGCAGCTCCACAGGGAGGGGGAATGAAAAACTGTTTTTT. Encoded protein: CASSSTGRGNEKLFF.

This chain joins TRBV28 and TRBJ1-2; 8 bases agree with TRBD1. The CDR3 runs 13 residues. V dropped 7 bases and J dropped 5; count of bases not matched to a gene: 6. Germline CDR1 and CDR2: MDHEN and SYDVKM. This chain's CDR3 is CASILGTGYGYTF. The CDR3 DNA reads as TGTGCCAGCATCCTGGGGACAGGTTATGGCTACACCTTC.

The rearrangement joins TRBV6-1 to TRBJ1-1; 8 nucleotides agree with TRBD1. J gave up 4 bases and V 4 bases, and 11 bases lay outside the gene matches. Germline V gene lookup returns CDR1 MNHNS and CDR2 SASEGT. The CDR3 has 16 amino acids. The CDR3 nucleotides read TGTGCCAGCAGTGTCCGACAGGGGTGGATCGGCACTGAAGCTTTCTTT. Its protein product is CASSVRQGWIGTEAFF.

The chain uses TRBV18 and TRBJ1-1, with 9 positions matching TRBD1. Unmatched junction bases numbered 5, after V lost 3 bases and J lost 0 bases. This CDR3 region has 16 residues. Germline CDR1 reads KGHSH; CDR2 reads LQKENI. DNA of the CDR3: TGTGCCAGCTCACCGAGGACAGGGGACATGAACACTGAAGCTTTCTTT. This sequence encodes CASSPRTGDMNTEAFF.

V is TRBV3-1 (or the pseudogene TRBV3-2) and J is TRBJ2-3; possible D gene TRBD2, 6 bases. V lost 3 bases and J lost 4, with 8 bases in between. The germline CDR1 and CDR2 sequences are LGHDT and YNNKEL (reference sequence). The CDR3 covers 13 residues. The chain's CDR3 is CASSHPGADTQYF. CDR3 sequence (DNA): TGTGCCAGCAGCCATCCGGGAGCAGATACGCAGTATTTT.

This chain uses TRBV19 with TRBJ1-5; D is perhaps TRBD1 (5 bases). The CDR3 runs 16 residues. Trimming stripped 3 bases from V and 7 bases from J, with 19 bases between. Germline CDR1 reads LNHDA; CDR2 reads SQIVND (reference sequence). The CDR3 is CASSISRGRAEQPQHF. CDR3 coding DNA: TGTGCCAGTAGTATTAGTAGAGGCAGGGCGGAACAGCCCCAGCATTTT.

The V and J genes are TRBV24-1 and TRBJ1-2; the D is unclear. Germline CDR1 KGHDR, CDR2 SFDVKD. Trimming shortened V by 4 bases and J by 4 bases, and 21 bases separated the two germline ends. The CDR3 contains 17 residues. DNA of the CDR3: TGTGCCACCAGTGACCGTTCCTATAGCGGACGAGGCTATGGCTACACCTTC. The encoded protein is CATSDRSYSGRGYGYTF.

The V gene is TRBV6-2 or TRBV6-3, the J gene TRBJ2-7, with 7 bases identical to TRBD1. Germline values: CDR1 MNHEY, CDR2 SVGEGT. The J segment lost 5 bases and the V segment lost 3 bases, leaving 7 bases of the junction unmatched. The CDR3 sequence is 14 residues long. The CDR3 is CASSYRGQGDEQYF. CDR3 nucleotide sequence: TGTGCCAGCAGTTATCGTGGGCAGGGGGACGAGCAGTACTTC.

This chain links TRBV28 with TRBJ1-3, with D unresolved. The CDR3 extends over 13 amino acids. CDR1 is MDHEN and CDR2 is SYDVKM in the germline V gene. V dropped 2 bases and J dropped 7 bases, with 9 bases sitting between them. The CDR3: CASSLTIVNTIYF. The CDR3 DNA reads TGTGCCAGCAGTTTAACCATTGTGAACACCATATATTTT.

This clone has only one observation. The rearrangement joins TRBV7-9 to TRBJ2-3, with D perhaps TRBD1 (6 bases). Germline lookup yields CDR1 SEHNR and CDR2 FQNEAQ (reference sequence). V was clipped by 10 bases and J by 2 bases, with 13 bases between them. The CDR3 contains 13 residues. The DNA for the CDR3 is TGTGCCATATACAGGGTGGTCACAGATACGCAGTATTTT. It yields the protein CAIYRVVTDTQYF.

This clone came up once. The V call is TRBV7-9, the J call TRBJ1-6; 11 bases match TRBD1. CDR1 SEHNR and CDR2 FQNEAQ come from the germline V gene (reference sequence). This CDR3 is built from 17 residues. With V trimmed by 1 base and J by 9 bases, 8 bases remained unmatched. Written as DNA, the CDR3 is TGTGCCAGCAGCTTAGATTTGGACAGGGGGCTGGGTTCACCCCTCCACTTT. This translates into CASSLDLDRGLGSPLHF.

The J gene is TRBJ2-3, the V gene TRBV9, with D hard to call. Trimming left V 1 base short and J 6 bases short, with 12 bases between. CDR3 size: 14 residues. Looked up from germline, CDR1 is SGDLS and CDR2 is YYNGEE. The CDR3 DNA reads as TGTGCCAGCAGCGTAAGGCCTGGACCGGATACGCAGTATTTT. Amino acids: CASSVRPGPDTQYF.

The V gene is TRBV15, the J gene TRBJ2-7, with D unresolved. This CDR3 is 16 amino acids long. Germline assignment: CDR1 LNHNV and CDR2 YYDKDF (reference sequence). V shed 0 bases and J shed 0 bases, with 12 bases lying between them. In DNA, the CDR3 is TGTGCCACCAGCAGAGATCAAAGACGGAGCTCCTACGAGCAGTACTTC. Translation gives CATSRDQRRSSYEQYF.

The chain links TRBV19 to TRBJ1-1; tentative D call: TRBD1 (5 bases). The V end lost 5 bases, the J end lost 4 bases, and 11 bases lay between the germline ends. CDR1 is LNHDA and CDR2 is SQIVND in the germline V gene (reference sequence). CDR3 size: 13 residues. CDR3 protein: CASSYQGGTEAFF. The CDR3 region has the DNA TGTGCCAGTAGTTATCAGGGTGGCACTGAAGCTTTCTTT.

This chain links TRBV5-1 with TRBJ1-2, with a tentative D call TRBD1 (6 bases). Germline values: CDR1 SGHRS, CDR2 YFSETQ. V was clipped by 0 bases and J by 4 bases, with 13 bases between them. CDR3 size: 15 residues. The CDR3 DNA is TGCGCCAGCAGCTTGGAATTACAGGGCATCTATGGCTACACCTTC. It yields the protein CASSLELQGIYGYTF.

This clone is classed as medium-sized (0.01 to 0.1%). V usage is TRBV29-1 and J usage is TRBJ1-1, with 9 nucleotides matching TRBD1. This CDR3 region has 12 residues. The germline V gene has CDR1 SQVTM and CDR2 ANQGSEA. The junction had 4 bases not matched to a gene; V was cut back by 7 bases and J by 4 bases. This CDR3 reads CSAGTGPTEAFF. Here the CDR3 DNA reads TGCAGCGCTGGGACAGGGCCCACTGAAGCTTTCTTT.

The chain combines TRBV5-1 with TRBJ1-4; D is undetermined. This CDR3 region has 17 residues. In germline, CDR1 is SGHRS, CDR2 YFSETQ. Trimming left V 2 bases short and J 0 bases short, with 14 bases between. CDR3: CASSFTDMNPTNEKLFF. As DNA, the CDR3 is TGCGCCAGCAGCTTTACCGACATGAACCCAACTAATGAAAAACTGTTTTTT.

This clone appeared a single time. The rearrangement joins TRBV3-1 (or the pseudogene TRBV3-2) to TRBJ1-4; no definite D call. The CDR3 contains 11 residues. Trimming left V 2 bases short and J 8 bases short, with 3 bases between. Germline lookup yields CDR1 LGHDT and CDR2 YNNKEL (reference sequence). Here the CDR3 reads CASSQQEKLFF. CDR3 in DNA: TGTGCCAGCAGCCAACAAGAAAAACTGTTTTTT.

The chain has TRBV24-1 and TRBJ2-5, with D perhaps matching TRBD1 (6 bases). Between the trimmed V and J ends, which lost 3 bases and 4 bases, there was a span of 14 bases. The CDR3 sequence is 15 residues long. Germline CDR1 and CDR2: KGHDR and SFDVKD. The CDR3 sequence: CATSDGTPGPETQYF. The CDR3 bases are TGTGCCACCAGTGATGGGACACCAGGACCAGAGACCCAGTACTTC.

The chain has TRBV6-5 and TRBJ1-2; D may be TRBD1 (5 bases). CDR3 size: 12 residues. Germline lookup yields CDR1 MNHEY and CDR2 SVGAGI. V dropped 7 bases and J dropped 7 bases, with 13 bases sitting between them. This chain's CDR3 is CASKLAGGGYTF. CDR3 nucleotides: TGTGCCAGCAAACTAGCGGGGGGTGGCTACACCTTC.

The CDR3 DNA reads TGTGCCAGCAGCAAAGCCCCTCTGCCGGCCGGGACAGGGATTAATTCACCCCTCCACTTT. It encodes CASSKAPLPAGTGINSPLHF. V and J are TRBV21-1 and TRBJ1-6; the listed D gene, TRBD1, was not tested against the DNA. TRBV21-1 is given as a pseudogene. This CDR3 comprises 20 residues.